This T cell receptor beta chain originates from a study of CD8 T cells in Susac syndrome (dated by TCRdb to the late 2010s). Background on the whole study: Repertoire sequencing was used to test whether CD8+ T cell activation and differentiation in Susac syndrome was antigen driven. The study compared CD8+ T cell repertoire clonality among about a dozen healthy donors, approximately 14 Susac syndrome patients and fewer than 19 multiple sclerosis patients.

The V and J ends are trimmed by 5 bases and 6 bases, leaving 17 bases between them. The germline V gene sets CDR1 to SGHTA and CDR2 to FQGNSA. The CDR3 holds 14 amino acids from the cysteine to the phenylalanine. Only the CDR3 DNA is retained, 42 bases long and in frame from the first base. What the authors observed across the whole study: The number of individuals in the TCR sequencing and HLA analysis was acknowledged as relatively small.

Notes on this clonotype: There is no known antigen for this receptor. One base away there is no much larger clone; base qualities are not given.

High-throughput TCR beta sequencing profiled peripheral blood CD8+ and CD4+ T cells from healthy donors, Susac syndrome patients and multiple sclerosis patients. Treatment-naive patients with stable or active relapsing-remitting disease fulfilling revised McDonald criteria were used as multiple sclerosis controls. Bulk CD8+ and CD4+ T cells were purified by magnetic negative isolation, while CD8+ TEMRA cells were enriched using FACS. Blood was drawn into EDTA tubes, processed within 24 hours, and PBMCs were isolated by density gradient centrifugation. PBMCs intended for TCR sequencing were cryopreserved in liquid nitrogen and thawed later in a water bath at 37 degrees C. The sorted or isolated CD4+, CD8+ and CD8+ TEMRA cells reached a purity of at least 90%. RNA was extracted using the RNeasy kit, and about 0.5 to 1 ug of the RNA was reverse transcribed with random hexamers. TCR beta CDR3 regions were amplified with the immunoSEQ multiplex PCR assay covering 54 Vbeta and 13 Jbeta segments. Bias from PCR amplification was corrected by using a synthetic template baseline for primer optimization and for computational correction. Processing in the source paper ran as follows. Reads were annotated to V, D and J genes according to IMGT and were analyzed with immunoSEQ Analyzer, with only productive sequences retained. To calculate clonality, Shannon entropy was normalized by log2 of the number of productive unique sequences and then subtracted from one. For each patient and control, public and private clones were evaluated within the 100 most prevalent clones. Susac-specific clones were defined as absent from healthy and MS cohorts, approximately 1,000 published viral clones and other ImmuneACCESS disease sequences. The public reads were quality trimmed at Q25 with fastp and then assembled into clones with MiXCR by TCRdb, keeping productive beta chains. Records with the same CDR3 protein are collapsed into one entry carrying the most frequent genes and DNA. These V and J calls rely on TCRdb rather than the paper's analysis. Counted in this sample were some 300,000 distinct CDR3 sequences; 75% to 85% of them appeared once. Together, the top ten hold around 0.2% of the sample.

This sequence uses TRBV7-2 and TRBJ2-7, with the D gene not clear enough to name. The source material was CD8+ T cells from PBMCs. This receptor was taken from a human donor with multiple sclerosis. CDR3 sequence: CASSPLDGSAEQYF. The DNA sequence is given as TGTGCCAGCAGCCCCCTCGACGGATCTGCCGAGCAGTACTTC.